The clone carrying this T cell receptor beta chain occurred a few times. The antigen is unknown. Sample-barcoded 5' priming and a J-beta primer mix drove a second PCR of about 7 to 11 cycles. MiXCR was run by TCRdb on the 5' RACE reads, yielding one entry per CDR3 protein. Among around 1,700,000 distinct CDR3 sequences listed, about 30% were seen once. This sample is drawn from a study of blood T cells in healthy people across ages. Notes on the study in general: With naive T cell percentage, TCR beta diversity showed a strong correlation.

This sequence was found in a woman aged 25 to 39 in good health. Sequenced input: blood.

The CDR3 coding sequence is TGTGCTACGGGACAGGGGGCGAGGGAGCAGTTCTTC. This gives the protein CATGQGAREQFF. The chain links TRBV28 to TRBJ2-1; 12 bases map to TRBD1. Germline CDR1 is MDHEN and CDR2 is SYDVKM. The CDR3 has 12 amino acids.